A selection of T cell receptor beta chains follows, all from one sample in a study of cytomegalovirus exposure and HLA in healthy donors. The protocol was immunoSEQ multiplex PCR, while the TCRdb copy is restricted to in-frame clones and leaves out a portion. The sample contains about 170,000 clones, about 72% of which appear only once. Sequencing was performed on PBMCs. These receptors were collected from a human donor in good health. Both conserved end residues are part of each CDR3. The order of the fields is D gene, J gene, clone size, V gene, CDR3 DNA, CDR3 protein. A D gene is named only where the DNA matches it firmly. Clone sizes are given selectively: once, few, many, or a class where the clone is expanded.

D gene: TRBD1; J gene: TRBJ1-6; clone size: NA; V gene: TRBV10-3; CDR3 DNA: TGTGCCATCAGGTCGGCAGGGGGAATAGTAAATTCACCCCTCCACTTT; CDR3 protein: CAIRSAGGIVNSPLHF
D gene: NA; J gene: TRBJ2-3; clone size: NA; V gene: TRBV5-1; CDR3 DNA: TGCGCCAGCAGCCTGCAGGGCCTTAGCACAGATACGCAGTATTTT; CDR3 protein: CASSLQGLSTDTQYF
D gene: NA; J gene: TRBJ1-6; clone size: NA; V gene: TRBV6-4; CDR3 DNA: TGTGCCAGCAGTGAGGAGGGAGCCTCCTATAATTCACCCCTCCACTTT; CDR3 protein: CASSEEGASYNSPLHF
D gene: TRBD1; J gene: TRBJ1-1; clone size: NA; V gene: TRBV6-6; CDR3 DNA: TGTGCCAGCAGATCCCCCAACAGGGGCGGTGAAGCTTTCTTT; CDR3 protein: CASRSPNRGGEAFF
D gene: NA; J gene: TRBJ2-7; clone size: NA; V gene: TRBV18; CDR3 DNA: TGTGCCAGCTCACCATGGGGAAGAGGACAGTCCTACGAGCAGTACTTC; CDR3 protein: CASSPWGRGQSYEQYF
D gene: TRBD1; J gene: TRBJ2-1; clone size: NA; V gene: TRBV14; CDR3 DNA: TGTGCCAGCACCCGGGACAGGGGAGTATACAATGAGCAGTTCTTC; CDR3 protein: CASTRDRGVYNEQFF
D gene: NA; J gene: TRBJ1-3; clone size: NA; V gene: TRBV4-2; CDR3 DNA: TGTGCCAGCAGCCCCGCCAGAAGCTCTGGAAACACCATATATTTT; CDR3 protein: CASSPARSSGNTIYF
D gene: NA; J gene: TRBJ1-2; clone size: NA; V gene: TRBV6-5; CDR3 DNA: TGTGCCAGCACTCCCATAGGGGGGGGAGCCGGCTACACCTTC; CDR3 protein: CASTPIGGGAGYTF
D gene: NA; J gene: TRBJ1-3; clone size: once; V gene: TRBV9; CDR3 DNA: TGTGCCAGCACCAAAGGTGGGGAGCCTGGAAACACCATATATTTT; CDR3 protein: CASTKGGEPGNTIYF
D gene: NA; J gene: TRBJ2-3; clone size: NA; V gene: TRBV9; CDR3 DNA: TGTGCCAGCAGCGTATCGAGTGGAGGAGATACGCAGTATTTT; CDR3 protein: CASSVSSGGDTQYF
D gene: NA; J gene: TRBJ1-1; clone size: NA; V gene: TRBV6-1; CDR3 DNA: TGTGCCAGCAGTGGGTACTTGAACACTGAAGCTTTCTTT; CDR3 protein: CASSGYLNTEAFF
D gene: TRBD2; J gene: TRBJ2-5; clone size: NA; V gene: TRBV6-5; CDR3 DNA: TGTGCCAGCAGTCCCCCAGCGGGGGGGAAAGAGACCCAGTACTTC; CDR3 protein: CASSPPAGGKETQYF
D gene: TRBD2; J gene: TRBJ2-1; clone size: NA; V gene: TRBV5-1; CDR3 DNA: TGCGCCAGCAGCTTGGCCTACGGCGGGGGGACTACCTCTTCCTACAATGAGCAGTTCTTC; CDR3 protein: CASSLAYGGGTTSSYNEQFF
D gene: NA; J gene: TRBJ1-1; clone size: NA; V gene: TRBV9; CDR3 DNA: TGTGCCAGCAGCGTAGGGTGGGGGGGCGTCACTGAAGCTTTCTTT; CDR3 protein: CASSVGWGGVTEAFF
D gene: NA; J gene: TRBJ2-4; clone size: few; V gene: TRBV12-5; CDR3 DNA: TGTGCTAGTGGTTTGACTTCGGGGGACATTCAGTACTTC; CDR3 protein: CASGLTSGDIQYF
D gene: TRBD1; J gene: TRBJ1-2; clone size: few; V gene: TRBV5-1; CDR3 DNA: TGCGCCAGCAGCCCCGGACAGGTGAACTATGGCTACACCTTC; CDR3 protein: CASSPGQVNYGYTF